These 25 T cell receptor beta chains were sequenced from one sample in a study of tumor-infiltrating lymphocytes in primary liver carcinoma. With a constant-region primer, TCR beta cDNA was made from approximately 520 ng of total RNA. Libraries for TCR beta were built through three nested multiplex PCR rounds, which together made up a slightly modified ARM-PCR procedure. Two initial PCR rounds of about 9 cycles each paired TRBV1-TRBV30 forward primers with a C-beta reverse primer. TCRdb reprocessed the multiplex PCR reads with MiXCR, giving one entry per CDR3 protein. The data contain roughly 32,000 distinct CDR3 sequences, over 60% of them singletons. The approximately 17-32 mg bulk tissue piece was not sorted before simultaneous RNA and DNA extraction. Sequencing was carried out using liver tumor tissue from sampling region 5. Subset given: tumor region T5, tumor centre. These receptors were obtained from a middle-aged man with primary liver carcinoma and hepatitis B virus infection.

This clonotype is judged medium-sized. V usage is TRBV6-5 and J usage is TRBJ2-3; no clear D. Germline lookup yields CDR1 MNHEY and CDR2 SVGAGI. Trimming pared 2 bases from V and 2 bases from J, leaving 11 bases between. This CDR3 has 15 residues. CDR3 sequence reads: CASSYDISLTDTQYF. DNA for the CDR3: TGTGCCAGCAGTTACGATATCAGTCTCACAGATACGCAGTATTTT.

V is TRBV11-1 and J is TRBJ2-2; 7 bases map to TRBD1. Germline CDR1 is SGHAT and CDR2 is FQDESV (reference sequence). The CDR3 has 14 residues. With 6 bases clipped from V and 6 bases from J, the junction kept 7 bases outside the gene matches. This chain's CDR3 is CASSFTGVAGELFF. The CDR3 DNA follows: TGTGCCAGCAGTTTCACAGGGGTTGCCGGGGAGCTGTTTTTT.

At least ten counts were recorded for this clonotype. This chain connects TRBV5-4 to TRBJ2-3, with 9 bases that match TRBD2. The germline gives CDR1 SGHNT, CDR2 YYREEE (reference sequence). The ends lost 4 bases at V and 4 bases at J; junction bases unmatched: 13. The CDR3 runs 17 residues. The CDR3 DNA sequence: TGTGCCAGCAGCCCCGAGATTGTCCTAGCGGGATCAGATACGCAGTATTTT. Its translation: CASSPEIVLAGSDTQYF. The full variable domain, its missing parts supplied by reference TRBV5-4 and TRBJ2-3, is ETGVTQSPTHLIKTRGQQVTLRCSSQSGHNTVSWYQQALGQGPQFIFQYYREEENGRGNFPPRFSGLQFPNYSSELNVNALELDDSALYLCASSPEIVLAGSDTQYFGPGTRLTVL.

This chain links TRBV29-1 with TRBJ2-5; 9 bases map to TRBD1. Trimming cost V 4 bases and J 4 bases; bases outside gene matches: 10. This CDR3 spans 15 amino acids. Germline CDR1 SQVTM, CDR2 ANQGSEA. The CDR3 nucleotides read TGCAGCGTTGGAGGGAACAGGGGGCGCTCAGAGACCCAGTACTTC. Residues: CSVGGNRGRSETQYF.

Worth noting for this clonotype: The junction and the germline gene differ at one end; a read error may be behind it. The chain carries TRBV6-1 and TRBJ2-1, with D unclear. The CDR3 consists of 13 residues. Germline V gene data show CDR1 as MNHNS and CDR2 as SASEGT. The CDR3 sequence is CVSSEALGSEQFF. CDR3 DNA: TGTGTCAGCAGTGAAGCGCTGGGAAGTGAGCAGTTCTTC.

To note about this clonotype: Compared with germline, one end of the junction differs, possibly owing to a read error. The gene calls are TRBV11-2 and TRBJ2-1; D is unresolved. CDR1 and CDR2 from the germline V gene are SGHAT and FQNNGV. The CDR3 contains 16 residues. This CDR3 is CASSLDPESSCNEQFF. The CDR3 nucleotides are TGTGCCAGTAGCTTAGATCCAGAGAGCTCCTGTAATGAGCAGTTCTTC.

Many counts were recorded for this clonotype. The CDR3 region is CASSPTSGSGKNEQFF. The CDR3 coding sequence is TGTGCCAGCAGCCCTACTAGCGGGAGTGGGAAGAATGAGCAGTTCTTC. The rearrangement joins TRBV7-9 to TRBJ2-1; 11 bases agree with TRBD2. The germline V gene encodes CDR1 SEHNR and CDR2 FQNEAQ (reference sequence). After removal of 5 bases from V and 7 bases from J, the junction contained 10 bases not matched to a gene. CDR3 length: 16 amino acids. Full variable domain (outside the CDR3, taken from reference TRBV7-9 and TRBJ2-1): DTGVSQNPRHKITKRGQNVTFRCDPISEHNRLYWYRQTLGQGPEFLTYFQNEAQLEKSRLLSDRFSAERPKGSFSTLEIQRTEQGDSAMYLCASSPTSGSGKNEQFFGPGTRLTVL.

This clonotype was observed once. No conserved phenylalanine or tryptophan is present at the end of the CDR3, so a read error is the likely explanation. The DNA is omitted, as the CDR3 cannot be located on it reliably, and the CDR3 follows TCRdb's listing. The chain joins TRBV5-6 to TRBJ1-1. The CDR3 spans 12 residues, counting both ends. Germline V gene data show CDR1 as SGHDT and CDR2 as YYEEEE. The CDR3 protein is CASSVRRTEGFS.

The count of this clonotype is one. A junction end diverges from the germline sequence, so it may reflect a read error. The rearrangement uses TRBV30 and TRBJ2-2, with 11 bases matching TRBD2. Germline values: CDR1 GTSNPN, CDR2 SVGIG (reference sequence). CDR3 length: 15 amino acids. Here the CDR3 DNA reads TGTGCCTTGAGTGCACTAGCGGGAGAGGCCGGGGAGCTGCTTTTT. The encoded protein is CALSALAGEAGELLF.

This chain's CDR3 is CASSYQRKRPWQFF. In DNA form, the CDR3 reads TGTGCCAGCAGCTACCAGCGGAAGCGCCCCTGGCAATTCTTC. The V gene is TRBV6-2 or TRBV6-3, the J gene TRBJ2-1; TRBD2 is a possible D gene (5 bases). Germline V gives CDR1 MNHEY, CDR2 SVGEGT. Trimming shortened V by 6 bases and J by 16 bases, and 25 bases separated the two germline ends. This CDR3 is built from 14 residues.

Worth noting for this clonotype: A read error may produce the germline difference seen at one junction end. This sequence joins TRBV6-2 or TRBV6-3 and TRBJ2-7; D remains ambiguous. Germline V gene lookup returns CDR1 MNHEY and CDR2 SVGEGT. The CDR3 consists of 11 residues. The CDR3, as DNA: TGTGCCAGCAGGGCTATCTACGAGCAATGCTTC. Protein sequence: CASRAIYEQCF.

In regard to this clonotype: Since the CDR3 does not end with the conserved phenylalanine or tryptophan, this likely comes from a read error. The chain combines TRBV12-3 or TRBV12-4 with TRBJ2-2; TRBD2 matches at 8 bases. The V segment lost 3 bases and the J segment 6 bases; nucleotides outside the gene matches: 15. There are 18 residues in the CDR3. CDR3 sequence (DNA): TGTGCCAGCAGTTTCCGGACTAGCAGTCTCTGGTCGGCCGGGGAGCTGTTTTTA. It specifies CASSFRTSSLWSAGELFL.

With respect to this clonotype: An end of the junction does not agree with germline; a read error may underlie this. The rearrangement links TRBV11-2 to TRBJ2-5; 8 bases agree with TRBD2. Germline-derived CDR1 and CDR2 are SGHAT and FQNNGV. The CDR3 covers 16 residues. CDR3 in DNA: TGTTCCAGAAGCCAAACTCCTGGCGGGGGGAAAGAGCCCCAGTACTTC. Protein product: CSRSQTPGGGKEPQYF.

Turning to this clonotype: The junction shows a germline mismatch at one end, possibly a read error. The chain recombines TRBV11-2 with TRBJ2-2; the D gene could be TRBD1 or TRBD2 (5 bases each). Germline V gene data show CDR1 as SGHAT and CDR2 as FQNNGV. The CDR3 totals 13 residues. DNA for the CDR3: TGCGCCAGCAGCTTGACGGACACCGAGGGGCTGTTTTTT. This encodes CASSLTDTEGLFF.

Comments on this clonotype: The junction does not match germline at one end; this may be a read error. V usage is TRBV12-3 or TRBV12-4 and J usage is TRBJ2-7, with 12 bases aligning to TRBD1. This CDR3 is 15 amino acids long. CDR3 bases: TGTGCCATCAGTGTCGGGACAGGGGGCCCCTACGAGCAGCACTTC. It specifies CAISVGTGGPYEQHF.

With regard to this clonotype: This CDR3 fails to terminate in the conserved phenylalanine or tryptophan, so it likely reflects a read error. The limits of the CDR3 on the DNA are not certain, so only TCRdb's listed CDR3 is given. V usage is TRBV11-2 and J usage is TRBJ1-1. Looked up from germline, CDR1 is SGHAT and CDR2 is FQNNGV. The CDR3 is 16 residues long, ends included. Here the CDR3 reads CAGSLGGEGRGPEALS.

Turning to this clonotype: A junction boundary mismatches the germline segment, possibly from a read error. The chain couples TRBV11-2 to TRBJ2-1; D is possibly TRBD1 (6 bases). CDR1 SGHAT and CDR2 FQNNGV come from the germline V gene. CDR3 length equals 17 residues. The CDR3: CASRLTVRGDTYNEQSF. Written as DNA, the CDR3 is TGTGCCAGCAGATTAACGGTCAGGGGAGATACCTACAATGAGCAGTCCTTC.

In regard to this clonotype: It is unclear where the CDR3 begins or ends on the DNA, so no DNA is shown, and the CDR3 is as TCRdb lists it. The genes are TRBV10-3 and TRBJ2-1; TRBD2 is taken as the D call from the table, unchecked against the DNA. Germline CDR1 ENHRY, CDR2 SYGVKD. Termini included, the CDR3 measures 18 amino acids. This CDR3 reads CAISESPFVAGGSHEKFF.

Of note for this clonotype: Compared with germline, one end of the junction differs, possibly owing to a read error. The chain recombines TRBV5-6 with TRBJ1-6; tentatively, D is TRBD1 (6 bases). Germline CDR1 and CDR2: SGHDT and YYEEEE. The CDR3 is 15 residues long. CDR3 loop: CTSNLVGQRNSPLHF. CDR3 sequence (DNA): TGTACCAGCAACTTGGTTGGACAGCGCAATTCACCCCTCCACTTT.

Of note for this clonotype: An end of the junction does not agree with germline; a read error may underlie this. This sequence joins TRBV5-4 and TRBJ2-6; perhaps TRBD2 as D (6 bases). This CDR3 region has 19 residues. Germline CDR1 SGHNT, CDR2 YYREEE (reference sequence). The DNA for the CDR3 is TGCGCCAGCAGCCCTGCCCTGGGTAGCGGAGTCTCTGGGACCAACGTCCTGACTTTC. Its protein product is CASSPALGSGVSGTNVLTF.

A word on this clonotype: Relative to the germline gene, one junction end is altered; a read error may explain this. The CDR3 nucleotides read TGCGCCAACAGTGTCGGCCAGGGTGGTAGCACCGGGGAGCTGGTTTTT. This codes for CANSVGQGGSTGELVF. The V call is TRBV5-1, the J call TRBJ2-2; D assignment may be TRBD1 or TRBD2 (5 bases each). This CDR3 spans 16 amino acids. The V gene's germline CDR1 is SGHRS and CDR2 YFSETQ.

This clonotype was counted a single time. The conserved closing phenylalanine or tryptophan is absent in this CDR3, likely reflecting a read error. The gene calls are TRBV28 and TRBJ2-5, with unresolved D. Germline V gene sequence: CDR1 MDHEN, CDR2 SYDVKM. This CDR3 is built from 15 residues. The CDR3 loop is CASSMFGGIEEAQYL. DNA of the CDR3: TGTGCCAGCAGTATGTTTGGCGGAATAGAAGAGGCCCAGTACTTA.

This clonotype has at least ten counts. A much larger clone differs from this one at a single base, so this may be a read error. The chain employs TRBV12-3 or TRBV12-4 and TRBJ1-6, with D perhaps matching TRBD1 (6 bases). The CDR3 sequence is 14 residues long. The CDR3 here is CASSFDRSNSPPHF. For the CDR3, the DNA is TGTGCCAGCAGTTTTGACAGGTCGAATTCACCCCCCCACTTT.

This clonotype has only one observation. The chain links TRBV11-2 to TRBJ2-7, with 8 bases that match TRBD1. There are 16 residues in the CDR3. V gave up 3 bases and J gave up 5 bases; unmatched junction bases: 12. Germline V gene lookup returns CDR1 SGHAT and CDR2 FQNNGV. The CDR3 spells CASSFIQGDIQNEQYF. DNA of the CDR3: TGTGCCAGCAGCTTCATACAGGGGGATATACAAAACGAGCAGTACTTC.

A single count supports this clonotype. The final CDR3 position lacks the conserved phenylalanine or tryptophan, pointing to a likely read error. V and J are TRBV5-5 and TRBJ2-1; D remains unclear. In germline, CDR1 is SGHKS, CDR2 YYEKEE (reference sequence). This CDR3 has 15 residues. The CDR3 protein is CASSLVPGWYKEQFL. Written as DNA, the CDR3 is TGTGCCAGCAGCTTGGTTCCCGGATGGTACAAAGAGCAGTTCCTC.